Listed below are T cell receptor beta chains from one sample, sequenced in a study of long-term antiretroviral therapy in people with HIV. Here immunoSEQ multiplex PCR was the method, and the copy in TCRdb shows in-frame clones only, minus some. The repertoire consists of roughly 16,000 clones, with 80% occurring once and the leading ten covering under 5.5%. Sample: unsorted PBMCs, taken 0.1 years before starting antiretroviral therapy. Receptor source: a man younger than 30 with HIV. Both conserved end residues are part of each CDR3. A D gene is named only where the DNA matches it firmly. The size of a clone is reported for some rows only, either as once, few or many, or as a class for expanded clones.

j_call clone_size d_call v_call cdr3_length cdr3_nt cdr3_aa
TRBJ2-1 . . TRBV10-3 13 TGTGCCATCACAGGCGGCAGCAACAATGAGCAGTTCTTC CAITGGSNNEQFF
TRBJ2-1 . TRBD2 TRBV4-2 14 TGTGCCAGCAGCCAAGTCCGGGGGGGAGATGAGCAGTTCTTC CASSQVRGGDEQFF
TRBJ1-1 . . TRBV10-3 15 TGTGCCATCAGTGAGCCCCATGGGGAGAACACTGAAGCTTTCTTT CAISEPHGENTEAFF
TRBJ2-6 . . TRBV30 15 TGTGCCTGGAGTCGACTGCTCGACGGGGCCAACGTCCTGACTTTC CAWSRLLDGANVLTF
TRBJ1-2 . TRBD1 TRBV10-3 12 TGTGCCACAGGACAGGGAGGGGATGGCTACACCTTC CATGQGGDGYTF
TRBJ2-1 . TRBD2 TRBV7-2 14 TGTGCCAGCAGCTTAAGCGGGGACTACAATGAGCAGTTCTTC CASSLSGDYNEQFF
TRBJ1-3 . . TRBV30 15 TGTGCCGCTTACCAGGGATCTAACTCTGGAAACACCATATATTTT CAAYQGSNSGNTIYF
TRBJ1-4 . . TRBV7-2 17 TGTGCCAGCAGCTTACTTGGGCGAGTCGGGGGTAATGAAAAACTGTTTTTT CASSLLGRVGGNEKLFF
TRBJ1-1 . TRBD1 TRBV2 13 TGTGCCAGCAGTAACACAGGGGACGCTGAAGCTTTCTTT CASSNTGDAEAFF
TRBJ1-1 few TRBD1 TRBV28 14 TGTGCCAGCAGCCTGGGACAGGGGGCTGGGTTGCGGTTCTTT CASSLGQGAGLRFF
TRBJ1-3 . . TRBV13 16 TGTGCCAGCGGGCGAGTGGTGCCGAGCTCTGGAAACACCATATATTTT CASGRVVPSSGNTIYF
TRBJ2-7 . TRBD1 TRBV10-3 14 TGTGCCATCAGCTCCGACAGGGAGATATACGAGCAGTACTTC CAISSDREIYEQYF
TRBJ2-1 . TRBD2 TRBV9 15 TGTGCCAGCAGCGTACGGGATGTGCTAGCGGGGGAGCAGTTCTTC CASSVRDVLAGEQFF
TRBJ1-1 . . TRBV9 15 TGTGCCAGCAGCGTAGTTGACCGTACGAACACTGAAGCTTTCTTT CASSVVDRTNTEAFF
TRBJ2-7 . . TRBV6-6 14 TGTGCCAGCAGTTACTCGGTCGGGGCCTACGAGCAGTACTTC CASSYSVGAYEQYF
TRBJ2-5 . . TRBV5-1 14 TGCGCCAGCAGTTCCGGGGCCACCAGGGAGACCCAGTACTTC CASSSGATRETQYF
TRBJ1-1 . . TRBV5-1 14 TGCGCCAGCAGCTTGGGTTGGCAGGCCACTGAAGCTTTCTTT CASSLGWQATEAFF
TRBJ2-5 . TRBD1 TRBV6-5 14 TGTGCCAGCAGTTCCGGGACAGGGAAAGAGACCCAGTACTTC CASSSGTGKETQYF
TRBJ2-5 once . TRBV7-6 15 TGTGCCAGCAGCTTAGCGGGTCTAGCGACAGAGACCCAGTACTTC CASSLAGLATETQYF
TRBJ2-5 . . TRBV5-4 13 TGTGCCAGCAGCTTGGGTCAGTTGGAGACCCAGTACTTC CASSLGQLETQYF
TRBJ2-3 . . TRBV5-4 15 TGTGCCAGCAGCCTCACCGGGACTCTCACAGATACGCAGTATTTT CASSLTGTLTDTQYF
TRBJ2-2 . . TRBV5-5 14 TGTGCCAGCAGCCCGGGACCAGACACCGGGGAGCTGTTTTTT CASSPGPDTGELFF
TRBJ2-5 . . TRBV6-1 16 TGTGCCAGCAGTGAAGGTCCCCACTGGCGGGGAGAGACCCAGTACTTC CASSEGPHWRGETQYF
TRBJ2-3 . TRBD2 TRBV9 17 TGTGCCAGCAGCGTTGGGCTAGCGGCCTCTAGCACAGATACGCAGTATTTT CASSVGLAASSTDTQYF
TRBJ2-5 . TRBD1 TRBV11-2 14 TGTGCCAGCAGCTTATCGACAGGGGCGGAGACCCAGTACTTC CASSLSTGAETQYF
TRBJ1-6 . TRBD1 TRBV7-2 15 TGTGCCAGCAGCCGACCGGGACAGGGTAATTCACCCCTCCACTTT CASSRPGQGNSPLHF
TRBJ1-2 . . TRBV18 15 TGTGCCAGCTCACCACGCCAAACCGAGGGTTTGGGCTACACCTTC CASSPRQTEGLGYTF
TRBJ1-2 . . TRBV29-1 14 TGCAGCGTTGGAGTCCCCAGGGCAGTATATGGCTACACCTTC CSVGVPRAVYGYTF
TRBJ2-1 . TRBD1 TRBV5-1 14 TGCGCCAGCAGTTTGCAGGGACAGGACAATGAGCAGTTCTTC CASSLQGQDNEQFF
TRBJ2-1 . . TRBV6-1 13 TGTGCCAGCCAGAGGGACGTCAACAATGAGCAGTTCTTC CASQRDVNNEQFF
TRBJ1-1 . TRBD1 TRBV29-1 11 TGCAGCGCTGGACAGGGGACTGAAGCTTTCTTT CSAGQGTEAFF
TRBJ2-1 . TRBD2 TRBV6-4 15 TGTGCCAGCAGTCCTAGCGGGGGTTCCTACAATGAGCAGTTCTTC CASSPSGGSYNEQFF
TRBJ2-7 . . TRBV27 14 TGTGCCAGCAGTTCCTACGCCTCCTTATACGAGCAGTACTTC CASSSYASLYEQYF
TRBJ2-5 . . TRBV18 13 TGTGCCAGCTCACCACCATCCCAAGAGACCCAGTACTTC CASSPPSQETQYF
TRBJ2-7 few . TRBV2 13 TGTGCCAGCAGTGAAGCGACGCGGCGGGAGCAGTACTTC CASSEATRREQYF
TRBJ1-5 . . TRBV4-2 13 TGTGCCAGCAGCCGTGGGGAAAATCAGCCCCAGCATTTT CASSRGENQPQHF
TRBJ1-5 . . TRBV28 17 TGTGCCAGCAGTTTTCTATCGGGGAGTGGGTTTGGTCAGCCCCAGCATTTT CASSFLSGSGFGQPQHF
TRBJ2-1 once . TRBV9 16 TGTGCCAGCAGCGCTGGGGGCGGGCAGGCCTACAATGAGCAGTTCTTC CASSAGGGQAYNEQFF
TRBJ1-4 . . TRBV28 14 TGTGCCAGCAGTTTATATGGGGGTGGCGAAAAACTGTTTTTT CASSLYGGGEKLFF
TRBJ2-1 . . TRBV29-1 12 TGCAGCGTTTGGACTACTTACAATGAGCAGTTCTTC CSVWTTYNEQFF
TRBJ2-2 . TRBD1 TRBV5-1 15 TGCGCCAGCAACCTCGACAGGGGGCCGGGCGGGGAGCTGTTTTTT CASNLDRGPGGELFF
TRBJ2-1 once . TRBV27 13 TGTGCCAGCAGTTTAGGCCATTTAAATGAGCAGTTCTTC CASSLGHLNEQFF
TRBJ2-5 few TRBD2 TRBV5-1 18 TGCGCCAGCAGCCTACAAGGACTAGTAGTGGGTTTCCAAGAGACCCAGTACTTC CASSLQGLVVGFQETQYF
TRBJ2-1 . . TRBV19 16 TGTGCCAGTAGTAGGTCCCATCTCCTCAACACGGGTGAGCAGTTCTTC CASSRSHLLNTGEQFF
TRBJ1-1 . . TRBV30 14 TGTGCCTGGAGCAGACAGGTGATAAGGGCTGAAGCTTTCTTT CAWSRQVIRAEAFF
TRBJ2-3 medium-sized . TRBV7-6 15 TGTGCCAGCAGCCAGATTGCGGGGATGGCAGATACGCAGTATTTT CASSQIAGMADTQYF